This TCR beta chain was found in a study of human T cells and chemical hapten exposure (dated by TCRdb to the early 2020s). Notes on the research overall: For sensitization, 2% DPC in acetone was applied to a roughly 2 cm by roughly 2 cm area of upper inner arm skin. Roughly 30 alopecia patients provided blood for TCR sequencing at one to four time points (pre-sensitization, 2, 6 and 24 weeks). The libraries were sequenced as a pool, and the TCR yield per sample differed mostly because of small variations in library volumes within the pool. The mostly female patient cohort included alopecia areata with under or over 50% scalp involvement, alopecia totalis and alopecia universalis. Patch testing was done on the upper back using Finn chambers containing 0.01% DPC, and results were scored after 6 days according to International Contact Dermatitis Research Group standards. Blood samples were taken from patients before sensitization (week 0) and then at 2, 6 and about 24 weeks after DPC sensitization. Throughout the roughly 25-week study period, patients were also given weekly therapeutic DPC doses on the scalp. In alopecia patients, the study followed how the peripheral blood TCR repertoire changed in vivo over primary and secondary sensitization to diphenylcyclopropenone (DPC), a hapten. Beyond this particular receptor, the publication reports: Patch test score was positively correlated with the number of PT1 expanded TCRs, with significance at thresholds 8, 16 and 32 but not at 4. No change with DPC sensitization was found in the number of TCRs above 1 in 1000 frequency, and no evidence of global repertoire structure alterations was found. Because every patient had alopecia, a presumed autoimmune disease, the patients' immune response might differ from that of healthy individuals. Expanded TCRs formed significantly more large CDR3 similarity clusters than pre-sensitization or healthy control sets, consistent with antigen-driven responses. Repeated subsampling changed both the strength of the expansion versus patch-test correlation and the threshold at which the correlation became significant.

This specimen's time point label, interpreted: pre-sensitization, week 0. Reading the label with the study, this specimen's treatment or condition is: therapeutic diphenylcyclopropenone sensitization with weekly scalp DPC. Blood at each patch-test visit was drawn before the patch test was applied. Patients were considered eligible if aged 18 to 70, diagnosed with alopecia and deemed suitable for DPC therapy, and patients were excluded if pregnant. Unfractionated whole blood was collected in Tempus Blood RNA tubes, and total RNA was extracted from that blood. This clonotype was observed many times. Its antigen has not been determined. Base qualities are not provided; no much larger clone lies one nucleotide away. The library was made by RACE. Sequenced on a NextSeq 500. Library preparation attached unique molecular identifiers to individual cDNA molecules for quantitative, reproducible TCR counting. Each blood RNA sample was used to sequence both TCR alpha and TCR beta chains. Processing in the source paper ran as follows. Samples had a median of about 96,000 TCRs, with a range from about 23,224 to 750,000. The Decombinator software suite was used to annotate V, J and CDR3 in the TCR reads. Every sample was subsampled to the same number of TCRs (28,000) for the PS versus PT1 abundance plots. Expanded TCRs were defined as absent before sensitization and observed at least eight times at the 2-week time point. Using fastp at Q25 and MiXCR, TCRdb reprocessed the public reads and kept productive beta chains. A single entry per CDR3 protein holds the most common genes and DNA from its merged rows. For this entry, the V and J calls and clone size follow TCRdb and not the study's own pipeline. The sample profile shows approximately 38,000 distinct CDR3 sequences; about 10% of them were found once. Approximately 6.2% of the sample goes to the ten largest clones.

V loses 4 bases of germline sequence and J loses 5 bases, and the interval between the two ends is 12 bases. From cysteine to phenylalanine, the CDR3 is 13 amino acids long. CDR3 DNA only is kept here, 39 bases in frame from base 1. CDR1 and CDR2 were assigned from the germline V gene as SGHRS and YFSETQ. The sample in question was whole blood, obtained in connection with sensitization to the hapten diphenylcyclopropenone (DPC). The rearrangement joined TRBV5-1 to TRBJ2-5; matching of 6 bases hints at TRBD2 as the D gene. The receptor was isolated from a man younger than 45 with alopecia areata. Some clones in this sample may be carry-over from other donors' samples. The CDR3 protein: CASSRDLEETQYF. The sequence in DNA is TGCGCCAGCAGCAGGGACTTGGAGGAGACCCAGTACTTC.